The sequence of this T cell receptor (beta chain) was determined in a study of cytotoxic CD8 clonotypes in ibrutinib-treated CLL. In regard to this clone: Its antigen is unknown.

Germline values: CDR1 SGHRS, CDR2 YFSETQ. V trimming: 3 bases; J trimming: 8 bases; junction bases outside the gene matches: 7. There are 14 residues in the CDR3. Sequencing used immunoSEQ multiplex PCR; TCRdb keeps in-frame clones, though not all of them. The profile shows approximately 350,000 clones, 67% of them singletons. Findings of the study overall: Once treatment began, public clonotypes, which were uncommon, contracted or stayed stable.

V is TRBV5-1 and J is TRBJ2-1; 8 nucleotides agree with TRBD1. The input for sequencing was PBMCs, taken after 36 months of ibrutinib treatment. This sequence was found in a human donor with chronic lymphocytic leukemia. CDR3 sequence (DNA): TGCGCCAGCAGCTCGGATACCAGGGGGCATGAGCAGTTCTTC. It encodes CASSSDTRGHEQFF. Full variable domain (remainder filled in from reference TRBV5-1 and TRBJ2-1): KAGVTQTPRYLIKTRGQQVTLSCSPISGHRSVSWYQQTPGQGLQFLFEYFSETQRNKGNFPGRFSGRQFSNSRSEMNVSTLELGDSALYLCASSSDTRGHEQFFGPGTRLTVL.